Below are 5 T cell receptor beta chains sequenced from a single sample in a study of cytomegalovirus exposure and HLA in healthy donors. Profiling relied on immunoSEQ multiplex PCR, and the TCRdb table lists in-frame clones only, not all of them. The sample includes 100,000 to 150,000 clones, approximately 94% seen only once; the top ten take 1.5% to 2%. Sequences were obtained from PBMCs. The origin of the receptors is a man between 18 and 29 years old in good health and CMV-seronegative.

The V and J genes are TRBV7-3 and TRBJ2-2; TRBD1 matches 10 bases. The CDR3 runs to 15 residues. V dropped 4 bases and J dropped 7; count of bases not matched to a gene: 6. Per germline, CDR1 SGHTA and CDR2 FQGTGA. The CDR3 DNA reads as TGTGCCAGCAGCTCCAGGACAGGGGGTAGCGGGGAGCTGTTTTTT. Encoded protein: CASSSRTGGSGELFF. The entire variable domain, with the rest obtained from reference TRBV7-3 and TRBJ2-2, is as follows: GAGVSQTPSNKVTEKGKYVELRCDPISGHTALYWYRQSLGQGPEFLIYFQGTGAADDSGLPNDRFFAVRPEGSVSTLKIQRTERGDSAVYLCASSSRTGGSGELFFGEGSRLTVL.

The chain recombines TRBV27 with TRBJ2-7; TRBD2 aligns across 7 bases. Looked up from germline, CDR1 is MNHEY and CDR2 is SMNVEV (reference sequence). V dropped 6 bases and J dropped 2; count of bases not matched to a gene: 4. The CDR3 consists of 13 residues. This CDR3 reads CASSWGGPYEQYF. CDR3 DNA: TGTGCCAGCAGCTGGGGGGGTCCCTACGAGCAGTACTTC.

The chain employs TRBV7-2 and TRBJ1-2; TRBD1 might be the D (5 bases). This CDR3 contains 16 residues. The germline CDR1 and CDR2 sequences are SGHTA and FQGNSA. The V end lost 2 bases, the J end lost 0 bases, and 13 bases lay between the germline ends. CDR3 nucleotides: TGTGCCAGCAGCTTACCAGGGATAGGGACTAACTATGGCTACACCTTC. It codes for CASSLPGIGTNYGYTF. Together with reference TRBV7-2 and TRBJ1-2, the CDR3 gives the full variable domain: GAGVSQSPSNKVTEKGKDVELRCDPISGHTALYWYRQSLGQGLEFLIYFQGNSAPDKSGLPSDRFSAERTGGSVSTLTIQRTQQEDSAVYLCASSLPGIGTNYGYTFGSGTRLTVV.

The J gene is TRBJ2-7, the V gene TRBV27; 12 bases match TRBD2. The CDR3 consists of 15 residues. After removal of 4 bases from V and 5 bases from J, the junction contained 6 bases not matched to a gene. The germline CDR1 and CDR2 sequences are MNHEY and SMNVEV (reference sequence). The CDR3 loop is CASSYLAGGGDEQYF. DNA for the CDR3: TGTGCCAGCAGTTATCTAGCGGGAGGGGGCGACGAGCAGTACTTC.

CDR3 in amino acids: CASSSETGTNTGELFF. CDR3 bases: TGCGCCAGCAGCTCGGAGACAGGGACCAACACCGGGGAGCTGTTTTTT. This chain uses TRBV5-1 with TRBJ2-2, with TRBD1 matching 7 bases. The CDR3 contains 16 residues. Germline lookup yields CDR1 SGHRS and CDR2 YFSETQ. Trimming took 3 bases from V and 2 from J; bases not matched to a gene: 7.